These 15 T cell receptor beta chains originate from one sample sequenced in a study of cytomegalovirus exposure and HLA in healthy donors. The PCR was carried out with 60 Vbeta primers and 13 Jbeta primers. Assay: immunoSEQ multiplex PCR; the TCRdb copy retains only in-frame clones and omits some. Of more than 200,000 clones listed, around 76% are singletons. The specimen was PBMCs. Receptor source: a middle-aged man in good health and CMV-seropositive.

This clone was found a few times. The V gene is TRBV5-1, the J gene TRBJ2-3, with D maybe TRBD2 (6 bases). The V end lost 0 bases, the J end lost 4 bases, and 12 bases lay between the germline ends. CDR1 and CDR2 (germline): SGHRS, YFSETQ. The length of the CDR3 is 15 residues. CDR3 in amino acids: CASSLEGREADTQYF. For the CDR3, the DNA is TGCGCCAGCAGCTTGGAAGGCAGGGAGGCAGATACGCAGTATTTT.

This sequence joins TRBV27 and TRBJ2-2, with a possible D match to TRBD1 (5 bases). The CDR3 length is 17 residues. CDR1 is MNHEY and CDR2 is SMNVEV in the germline V gene (reference sequence). Trimming took off 4 bases at V and 3 bases at J, with 18 bases between the two ends. This CDR3 is CASSSGRQKWDTGELFF. DNA of the CDR3: TGTGCCAGCAGTTCGGGTCGACAGAAGTGGGACACCGGGGAGCTGTTTTTT.

To note about this clone: One end of the junction does not line up with germline, which may come from a read error. This chain uses TRBV29-1 with TRBJ2-1; 10 bases map to TRBD1. Germline V lookup: CDR1 SQVTM, CDR2 ANQGSEA. The CDR3 totals 14 residues. The CDR3 loop is CSVWTGGSFNEQFF. DNA for the CDR3: TGCAGCGTATGGACAGGGGGTTCCTTCAATGAGCAGTTCTTC.

The chain couples TRBV19 to TRBJ1-1; TRBD1 agrees at 9 bases. Germline V gives CDR1 LNHDA, CDR2 SQIVND (reference sequence). V lost 3 bases, J lost 7 bases, and 9 bases stayed unmatched. This CDR3 is built from 15 residues. The CDR3 is CASSMQGQGLNEAFF. DNA of the CDR3: TGTGCCAGTAGTATGCAGGGACAGGGCCTCAATGAAGCTTTCTTT.

This clone is medium-sized in the sample. V is TRBV6-5 and J is TRBJ1-2, with 10 bases fitting TRBD1. Germline CDR1 is MNHEY and CDR2 is SVGAGI. V lost 5 bases and J lost 7; bases outside the gene matches: 4. The CDR3 has 13 residues. CDR3 residues: CASSTRTGGGYTF. The CDR3 bases are TGTGCCAGCAGTACGCGGACAGGGGGTGGCTACACCTTC.

The V gene is TRBV27, the J gene TRBJ1-2, with 9 bases identical to TRBD1. V dropped 5 bases and J dropped 4; count of bases not matched to a gene: 11. The CDR3 has 16 residues. Germline V gene data show CDR1 as MNHEY and CDR2 as SMNVEV (reference sequence). CDR3 sequence: CASSANTGGSVYGYTF. The CDR3 nucleotides read TGTGCCAGCAGTGCTAATACAGGGGGCTCTGTCTATGGCTACACCTTC.

Comments on this clone: One junction end disagrees with the germline gene, perhaps due to a read error. This sample also contains other DNA sequences that code for the same CDR3. The chain joins TRBV5-1 to TRBJ2-2, with 9 nucleotides matching TRBD1. The CDR3 spans 15 residues. Germline lookup yields CDR1 SGHRS and CDR2 YFSETQ. The CDR3 loop is CASSFSTGGTGELFF. The CDR3 DNA reads as TGCGCCAGCAGTTTTTCAACAGGGGGCACCGGGGAACTGTTTTTT.

V usage is TRBV14 and J usage is TRBJ1-2; D is possibly TRBD1 (6 bases). The germline V and J ends were trimmed by 4 bases and 5 bases, with 8 bases remaining between them. The CDR3 has 12 amino acids. CDR1 and CDR2 (germline): SGHDN, FVKESK. CDR3 sequence (DNA): TGTGCCAGCAGCCGGGACACTTATGGCTACACCTTC. Translating it yields CASSRDTYGYTF. Supplemented by reference TRBV14 and TRBJ1-2, the full variable domain reads EAGVTQFPSHSVIEKGQTVTLRCDPISGHDNLYWYRRVMGKEIKFLLHFVKESKQDESGMPNNRFLAERTGGTYSTLKVQPAELEDSGVYFCASSRDTYGYTFGSGTRLTVV.

This chain connects TRBV5-1 to TRBJ1-4, with 7 bases aligning to TRBD1. In germline, CDR1 is SGHRS, CDR2 YFSETQ. After removal of 4 bases from V and 6 bases from J, the junction contained 12 bases not matched to a gene. The CDR3 length is 16 residues. CDR3 residues: CASSGTVGGVDEKLFF. CDR3 bases: TGCGCCAGCAGCGGAACCGTAGGGGGCGTGGATGAAAAACTGTTTTTT.

The CDR3 region is CASSQQGSPTDTQYF. The DNA for the CDR3 is TGTGCCAGCAGTCAACAGGGGTCTCCCACAGATACGCAGTATTTT. The chain carries TRBV28 and TRBJ2-3, with TRBD1 matching 7 bases. This CDR3 has 15 amino acids. V lost 5 bases to trimming and J lost 2 bases; unmatched junction nucleotides: 7. The germline gives CDR1 MDHEN, CDR2 SYDVKM. The full variable domain, in which reference TRBV28 and TRBJ2-3 provide the parts outside the CDR3, is DVKVTQSSRYLVKRTGEKVFLECVQDMDHENMFWYRQDPGLGLRLIYFSYDVKMKEKGDIPEGYSVSREKKERFSLILESASTNQTSMYLCASSQQGSPTDTQYFGPGTRLTVL.

This chain connects TRBV7-9 to TRBJ2-7; 9 bases line up with TRBD1. The CDR3 totals 14 residues. V shed 6 bases and J 2 bases; nucleotides not matched to a gene: 5. The germline V gene encodes CDR1 SEHNR and CDR2 FQNEAQ (reference sequence). CDR3 amino acids: CASRKGDRAYEQYF. DNA for the CDR3: TGTGCCAGCAGGAAAGGGGACAGGGCCTACGAGCAGTACTTC.

The V call is TRBV11-1, the J call TRBJ2-2; 10 bases line up with TRBD1. The V and J ends lost 6 bases and 4 bases, in that order; junction bases with no gene match: 5. This CDR3 is 15 amino acids long. Germline CDR1 is SGHAT and CDR2 is FQDESV (reference sequence). The CDR3 DNA follows: TGTGCCAGCAGATCTTGGACAGGGGGCACCGGGGAGCTGTTTTTT. This codes for CASRSWTGGTGELFF. Using reference TRBV11-1 and TRBJ2-2 for the parts outside the CDR3, the full variable domain is EAEVAQSPRYKITEKSQAVAFWCDPISGHATLYWYRQILGQGPELLVQFQDESVVDDSQLPKDRFSAERLKGVDSTLKIQPAELGDSAMYLCASRSWTGGTGELFFGEGSRLTVL.

The V and J genes are TRBV6-1 and TRBJ1-2; D ambiguous. V lost 8 bases and J lost 3, with 16 bases in between. Germline assignment: CDR1 MNHNS and CDR2 SASEGT. CDR3 length: 14 amino acids. The CDR3 DNA follows: TGTGCCAGCCTCGACGGAGGGTTCCACTATGGCTACACCTTC. This translates into CASLDGGFHYGYTF.

In the case of this clone: A read error may account for a junction end that differs from germline. V and J are TRBV5-5 and TRBJ1-1; 9 nucleotides match TRBD1. This CDR3 has 14 residues. The germline V gene encodes CDR1 SGHKS and CDR2 YYEKEE (reference sequence). Here the CDR3 reads CASSVTSGTGKGEF. Here the CDR3 DNA reads TGTGCCAGCAGCGTAACCTCCGGGACAGGGAAAGGCGAATTT.

This chain links TRBV6-1 with TRBJ1-5; D is undetermined. Deletions cut 6 bases from V and 1 base from J, with 13 bases between. From germline, CDR1 is MNHNS and CDR2 SASEGT. The CDR3 extends over 15 amino acids. CDR3 in amino acids: CASRRDSGSNQPQHF. Here the CDR3 DNA reads TGTGCCAGCAGGAGGGATTCTGGAAGCAATCAGCCCCAGCATTTT.